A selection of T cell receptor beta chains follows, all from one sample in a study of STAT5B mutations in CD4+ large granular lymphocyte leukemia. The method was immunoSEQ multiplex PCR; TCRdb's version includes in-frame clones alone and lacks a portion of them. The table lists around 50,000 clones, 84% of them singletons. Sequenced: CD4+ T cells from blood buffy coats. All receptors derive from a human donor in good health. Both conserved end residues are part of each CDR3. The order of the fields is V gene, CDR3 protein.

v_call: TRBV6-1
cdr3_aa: CASSERVDEQFF

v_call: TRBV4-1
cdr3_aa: CASSQDKASWSSYEQYF

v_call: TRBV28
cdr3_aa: CASNLLGTGSEKLFF

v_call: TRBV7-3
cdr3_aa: CASSLAGVTFDEQFF

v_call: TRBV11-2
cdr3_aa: CASSLSTGTYYEQYF

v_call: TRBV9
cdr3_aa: CASSVEGGDEQFF

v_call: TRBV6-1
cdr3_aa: CASSEFGNQPQHF

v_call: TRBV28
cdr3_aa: CASSSGQGRAEAFF

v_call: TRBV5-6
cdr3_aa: CASSLSTGTDYSNQPQHF

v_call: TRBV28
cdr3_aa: CASHQAFSYEQYF

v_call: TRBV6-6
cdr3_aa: CASSTSNSNTEAFF

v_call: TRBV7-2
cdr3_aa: CASSLERPHYNSPLHF

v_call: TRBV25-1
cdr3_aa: CASSSTGMEGSNQPQHF